This entry lists 4 T cell receptor beta chains sequenced from one sample in a study of blood T cells in healthy people across ages. The authors ran a second PCR of roughly 7 to 11 cycles using a sample-barcoded 5' primer and a J-beta primer mix. TCRdb recomputed calls from the 5' RACE reads with MiXCR, one row per CDR3 protein. The profile covers about 640,000 distinct CDR3 sequences, with approximately 50% appearing a single time and around 37% taken by the ten largest. The source material was blood. The receptors here all came from a man aged 55 to 70 in good health.

This chain uses TRBV29-1 with TRBJ1-5, with D hard to call. The CDR3 extends over 13 amino acids. The germline V gene has CDR1 SQVTM and CDR2 ANQGSEA. V was shortened by 4 bases and J by 6 bases, with 13 bases between the two germline ends. CDR3 in amino acids: CSVALGLGQPQHF. The CDR3 region has the DNA TGCAGCGTTGCACTAGGGTTGGGTCAGCCCCAGCATTTT.

The chain employs TRBV15 and TRBJ2-2; the D is unclear. The CDR3 runs 15 residues. Trimming left V 6 bases short and J 2 bases short, with 13 bases between. Germline assignment: CDR1 LNHNV and CDR2 YYDKDF (reference sequence). As DNA, the CDR3 is TGTGCCACCAGTTCTTGGACCTTAAACACCGGGGAGCTGTTTTTT. Encoded protein: CATSSWTLNTGELFF.

This rearrangement joins TRBV6-5 to TRBJ1-2; 8 bases map to TRBD1. CDR3 length: 12 amino acids. The germline gives CDR1 MNHEY, CDR2 SVGAGI. Trimming took 7 bases from V and 8 from J; bases not matched to a gene: 6. For the CDR3, the DNA is TGTGCCAGCACCCCAGGGACAGGCGGCTACACCTTC. Its protein is CASTPGTGGYTF.

This clonotype has just a few counts. The rearrangement links TRBV7-2 to TRBJ2-3, with D possibly matching TRBD1 (5 bases). Per the germline V gene, CDR1 is SGHTA and CDR2 is FQGNSA. Trimming removed 1 base at V and 6 bases at J, with 11 bases between. The CDR3 extends over 14 amino acids. CDR3 protein: CASSLVGAEDTQYF. CDR3 in DNA: TGTGCCAGCAGCTTAGTAGGGGCCGAGGATACGCAGTATTTT.